These T cell receptor beta chains were read from a single sample in a study of human T cells and chemical hapten exposure. TCRdb processed the RACE reads anew with MiXCR; each CDR3 protein has one entry. The table records a few hundred thousand distinct CDR3 sequences, about 5% of them present only once. Sample: whole blood, taken in connection with sensitization to the hapten diphenylcyclopropenone (DPC). All receptors derive from a woman aged 18-29 years with alopecia areata. Some clones in this sample may be carry-over from other donors' samples. The CDR3 runs from the conserved cysteine through the conserved F or W. Each record gives: CDR3 protein, CDR3 DNA, clone size, J gene, D gene, V gene. A D gene is named only where the DNA matches it firmly. The size field is filled for only some rows; it gives once, few, many or a size class.

CDR3 protein: CAISESRNTDTQYF; CDR3 DNA: TGTGCCATCAGTGAGTCTAGAAACACAGATACGCAGTATTTT; clone size: NA; J gene: TRBJ2-3; D gene: NA; V gene: TRBV10-3
CDR3 protein: CASRVRQGNQPQHF; CDR3 DNA: TGTGCCAGCAGAGTAAGACAGGGTAATCAGCCCCAGCATTTT; clone size: many; J gene: TRBJ1-5; D gene: TRBD1; V gene: TRBV12-3/TRBV12-4
CDR3 protein: CASSWGQVYEQYF; CDR3 DNA: TGTGCCAGCAGCTGGGGACAGGTCTACGAGCAGTACTTC; clone size: NA; J gene: TRBJ2-7; D gene: TRBD1; V gene: TRBV28
CDR3 protein: CASSLDPGATIF; CDR3 DNA: TGTGCCAGCAGCTTAGATCCGGGGGCGACCATCTTC; clone size: many; J gene: TRBJ2-7; D gene: NA; V gene: TRBV7-9
CDR3 protein: CSARETANTEAFF; CDR3 DNA: TGCAGTGCTAGAGAGACAGCAAACACTGAAGCTTTCTTT; clone size: NA; J gene: TRBJ1-1; D gene: NA; V gene: TRBV20-1
CDR3 protein: CASSQRGPYNEQFF; CDR3 DNA: TGTGCCAGCAGCCAGCGGGGGCCCTACAATGAGCAGTTCTTC; clone size: many; J gene: TRBJ2-1; D gene: NA; V gene: TRBV3-1
CDR3 protein: CASRDSGRDTQYF; CDR3 DNA: TGTGCCAGTCGGGATTCAGGACGAGATACGCAGTATTTT; clone size: many; J gene: TRBJ2-3; D gene: NA; V gene: TRBV6-2/TRBV6-3
CDR3 protein: CSARSSHLGTSGKPEQFF; CDR3 DNA: TGCAGTGCTAGATCTTCTCACCTGGGGACTAGCGGGAAACCGGAGCAGTTCTTC; clone size: many; J gene: TRBJ2-1; D gene: TRBD2; V gene: TRBV20-1
CDR3 protein: CASSQGPGVVELTGELFF; CDR3 DNA: TGCGCCAGCAGCCAAGGTCCGGGCGTTGTGGAACTAACCGGGGAGCTGTTTTTT; clone size: NA; J gene: TRBJ2-2; D gene: NA; V gene: TRBV4-3
CDR3 protein: CASSQELSGSNTGELFF; CDR3 DNA: TGCGCCAGCAGCCAAGAGTTAAGCGGGTCGAACACCGGGGAGCTGTTTTTT; clone size: many; J gene: TRBJ2-2; D gene: NA; V gene: TRBV4-1
CDR3 protein: CASSQLGQWPNEGKLFF; CDR3 DNA: TGTGCCAGCAGCCAGCTGGGACAGTGGCCTAATGAAGGAAAACTGTTTTTT; clone size: many; J gene: TRBJ1-4; D gene: TRBD1; V gene: TRBV3-1
CDR3 protein: CASSVLSRNTGELFF; CDR3 DNA: TGTGCCAGCAGCGTATTGTCCAGGAACACCGGGGAGCTGTTTTTT; clone size: few; J gene: TRBJ2-2; D gene: NA; V gene: TRBV9
CDR3 protein: CASSQEYRAILPQHF; CDR3 DNA: TGTGCCAGCAGCCAAGAATACCGAGCAATTTTGCCCCAGCATTTT; clone size: many; J gene: TRBJ1-5; D gene: NA; V gene: TRBV4-2
CDR3 protein: CASSLRTGRKNTEAFF; CDR3 DNA: TGTGCCAGCAGCCTTAGGACAGGGCGGAAGAACACTGAAGCTTTCTTT; clone size: once; J gene: TRBJ1-1; D gene: TRBD1; V gene: TRBV3-1
CDR3 protein: CASSLGAASGNTIYF; CDR3 DNA: TGTGCCAGCAGCTTAGGGGCAGCCTCTGGAAACACCATATATTTT; clone size: few; J gene: TRBJ1-3; D gene: NA; V gene: TRBV5-4
CDR3 protein: CASSRRPNIQETQYF; CDR3 DNA: TGTGCTAGCAGCAGACGACCGAATATCCAAGAGACCCAGTACTTC; clone size: many; J gene: TRBJ2-5; D gene: NA; V gene: TRBV7-7
CDR3 protein: CASSLGPAIAKNIQYF; CDR3 DNA: TGTGCCAGCAGTCTTGGACCCGCTATAGCCAAAAACATTCAGTACTTC; clone size: few; J gene: TRBJ2-4; D gene: NA; V gene: TRBV28
CDR3 protein: CASSRPDQPQHF; CDR3 DNA: TGTGCCAGCAGTAGGCCCGATCAGCCCCAGCATTTT; clone size: many; J gene: TRBJ1-5; D gene: NA; V gene: TRBV6-2/TRBV6-3
CDR3 protein: CASSSGSPRGSFVRARKEAFF; CDR3 DNA: TGTGCCAGCAGCTCCGGGTCCCCCAGGGGATCCTTTGTCCGTGCACGAAAGGAAGCTTTCTTT; clone size: many; J gene: TRBJ1-1; D gene: NA; V gene: TRBV7-9
CDR3 protein: CASSHESVRSGEAFF; CDR3 DNA: TGCGCCAGCAGCCATGAATCGGTTCGGAGCGGTGAAGCTTTCTTT; clone size: NA; J gene: TRBJ1-1; D gene: NA; V gene: TRBV4-3
CDR3 protein: CASIHPRGGYSYNEQFF; CDR3 DNA: TGTGCCAGCATTCACCCTAGGGGGGGCTACTCCTACAATGAGCAGTTCTTC; clone size: many; J gene: TRBJ2-1; D gene: NA; V gene: TRBV5-4
CDR3 protein: CATSDLQGTDTQYF; CDR3 DNA: TGTGCCACCAGTGATTTACAGGGTACAGATACGCAGTATTTT; clone size: few; J gene: TRBJ2-3; D gene: NA; V gene: TRBV24-1
CDR3 protein: CASSPDPGLAGALNF; CDR3 DNA: TGCGCCAGCAGCCCGGACCCGGGACTAGCGGGTGCGTTGAACTTC; clone size: many; J gene: TRBJ2-5; D gene: TRBD2; V gene: TRBV5-1
CDR3 protein: CASSQETGVMNTEAFF; CDR3 DNA: TGTGCCAGCAGCCAAGAGACTGGTGTTATGAACACTGAAGCTTTCTTT; clone size: NA; J gene: TRBJ1-1; D gene: NA; V gene: TRBV4-2
CDR3 protein: CASSQSGTVNTEAFF; CDR3 DNA: TGTGCCAGCAGCCAATCGGGGACAGTGAACACTGAAGCTTTCTTT; clone size: NA; J gene: TRBJ1-1; D gene: TRBD1; V gene: TRBV16
CDR3 protein: CASSPAGDYNSPLHF; CDR3 DNA: TGCGCCAGCAGCCCCGCCGGGGACTATAATTCACCCCTCCACTTT; clone size: many; J gene: TRBJ1-6; D gene: NA; V gene: TRBV4-3
CDR3 protein: CASSLGANPGNTIYF; CDR3 DNA: TGTGCCAGCAGTTTAGGGGCAAATCCTGGAAACACCATATATTTT; clone size: NA; J gene: TRBJ1-3; D gene: NA; V gene: TRBV27
CDR3 protein: CASSLTINPDQPQHF; CDR3 DNA: TGTGCCAGCAGTTTGACAATTAACCCCGATCAGCCCCAGCATTTT; clone size: many; J gene: TRBJ1-5; D gene: NA; V gene: TRBV12-3/TRBV12-4
CDR3 protein: CASSQDGQGPSPLHF; CDR3 DNA: TGTGCCAGCAGCCAAGATGGGCAGGGGCCCTCACCCCTCCACTTT; clone size: many; J gene: TRBJ1-6; D gene: NA; V gene: TRBV4-2
CDR3 protein: CASSQGVSGGRVSPLHF; CDR3 DNA: TGTGCCAGCAGCCAAGGGGTGAGCGGGGGCCGCGTGTCACCCCTCCACTTT; clone size: few; J gene: TRBJ1-6; D gene: NA; V gene: TRBV7-2
CDR3 protein: CASSVGLVTDTQYF; CDR3 DNA: TGTGCCAGCAGCGTGGGACTTGTCACAGATACGCAGTATTTT; clone size: NA; J gene: TRBJ2-3; D gene: NA; V gene: TRBV7-2
CDR3 protein: CASSLEGGGNQPQHF; CDR3 DNA: TGTGCCAGCAGCTTAGAAGGGGGCGGCAATCAGCCCCAGCATTTT; clone size: many; J gene: TRBJ1-5; D gene: TRBD1; V gene: TRBV7-9
CDR3 protein: CASSTRVDSYNSPLHF; CDR3 DNA: TGTGCCAGCAGTACACGAGTGGACTCCTATAATTCACCCCTCCACTTT; clone size: many; J gene: TRBJ1-6; D gene: NA; V gene: TRBV28
CDR3 protein: CASSLQEVASEQYF; CDR3 DNA: TGTGCCAGCAGTCTCCAGGAGGTAGCCAGCGAGCAGTACTTC; clone size: few; J gene: TRBJ2-7; D gene: NA; V gene: TRBV12-3/TRBV12-4
CDR3 protein: CSALSMNTEAFF; CDR3 DNA: TGCAGTGCTCTGAGCATGAACACTGAAGCTTTCTTT; clone size: NA; J gene: TRBJ1-1; D gene: NA; V gene: TRBV20-1
CDR3 protein: CATRTGANQPQHF; CDR3 DNA: TGTGCCACCCGGACAGGGGCAAATCAGCCCCAGCATTTT; clone size: NA; J gene: TRBJ1-5; D gene: TRBD1; V gene: TRBV12-3/TRBV12-4
CDR3 protein: CASSLDWTAEVPQHF; CDR3 DNA: TGTGCCAGCAGTTTAGATTGGACGGCGGAGGTGCCCCAGCATTTT; clone size: NA; J gene: TRBJ1-5; D gene: NA; V gene: TRBV12-3/TRBV12-4
CDR3 protein: CASSSDRGRVNEKLFF; CDR3 DNA: TGTGCCAGCAGTTCGGACAGGGGGCGCGTTAATGAAAAACTGTTTTTT; clone size: few; J gene: TRBJ1-4; D gene: TRBD1; V gene: TRBV6-6
CDR3 protein: CASSQDYRQHSGNTIYF; CDR3 DNA: TGCGCCAGCAGCCAAGATTACCGACAGCACTCTGGAAACACCATATATTTT; clone size: few; J gene: TRBJ1-3; D gene: NA; V gene: TRBV4-3
CDR3 protein: CASSLQGEQYF; CDR3 DNA: TGTGCCAGCAGCTTACAGGGGGAGCAGTACTTC; clone size: few; J gene: TRBJ2-7; D gene: TRBD1; V gene: TRBV12-3/TRBV12-4
CDR3 protein: CASGGRGGTYEQYF; CDR3 DNA: TGTGCCAGCGGTGGCAGGGGGGGAACCTACGAGCAGTACTTC; clone size: many; J gene: TRBJ2-7; D gene: NA; V gene: TRBV6-5